The source of this T cell receptor beta chain is a study of cytomegalovirus exposure and HLA in healthy donors. Regarding the study as a whole: A later analysis appeared to link common viral pathogens to several of the most significant clusters.

About this clone itself: Its cognate antigen is unknown.

Germline trimming cut 4 bases from V and 1 base from J; bases unmatched to any gene: 5. Germline values: CDR1 SGHRS, CDR2 YFSETQ. The CDR3 is 14 residues long. 60 Vbeta and 13 Jbeta primers were used in PCR. Libraries were prepared by immunoSEQ multiplex PCR; TCRdb keeps only in-frame clonotypes and omits some of them. Found here are some 190,000 clones, 75% to 90% of them singletons; the top ten hold around 0.3%. The sample comprised PBMCs. This sequence joins TRBV5-1 and TRBJ2-7, with TRBD2 identical over 7 bases. The source of this sequence is a woman aged 30 to 39 in good health and CMV-seronegative. CDR3 sequence: CASSPLAVSYEQYF. CDR3 bases: TGCGCCAGCAGCCCCCTAGCGGTATCCTACGAGCAGTACTTC.